Listed here are 15 T cell receptor beta chains from one sample, sequenced in a study of cytomegalovirus exposure and HLA in healthy donors. TCRdb's table, derived via immunoSEQ multiplex PCR, lists solely in-frame clones and lacks some. The sample has about 140,000 clones; about 83% are singletons. The sample consisted of PBMCs. The receptors were gathered from a woman aged 25 to 39 in good health and CMV-seronegative.

V and J are TRBV2 and TRBJ1-5; 8 nucleotides match TRBD1. After removal of 6 bases from V and 4 bases from J, the junction contained 20 bases not matched to a gene. This CDR3 is built from 19 residues. The germline CDR1 and CDR2 sequences are SNHLY and FYNNEI. CDR3 protein: CASRRKPGQAFYFNQPQHF. DNA for the CDR3: TGTGCCAGCAGGCGAAAACCGGGACAGGCTTTCTACTTTAATCAGCCCCAGCATTTT.

The chain uses TRBV10-3 and TRBJ2-7; D perhaps matches TRBD2 (6 bases). Germline V lookup: CDR1 ENHRY, CDR2 SYGVKD. The CDR3 is made up of 12 amino acids. The V gene lost 10 bases and the J gene lost 5 bases, with 15 bases spanning the gap. The CDR3 region is CATSGDVHEQYF. The CDR3 DNA sequence: TGTGCCACCTCGGGAGACGTCCACGAGCAGTACTTC.

The genes are TRBV9 and TRBJ1-2; TRBD1 matches 7 bases. This CDR3 has 16 residues. V gave up 3 bases and J gave up 3 bases; unmatched junction bases: 11. Germline CDR1 SGDLS, CDR2 YYNGEE. This chain's CDR3 is CASSAYGTAADYGYTF. The CDR3 nucleotides read TGTGCCAGCAGCGCGTACGGGACAGCCGCTGACTATGGCTACACCTTC.

CDR3 in DNA: TGTGCCAGCAGTTACAACCCGGGGAACACCATATATTTT. Its translation: CASSYNPGNTIYF. The chain has TRBV6-6 and TRBJ1-3; D gene ambiguous. With 2 bases removed from V and 7 bases from J, the gap between germline ends came to 9 bases. Germline CDR1 is MNHNY and CDR2 is SVGAGI (reference sequence). The CDR3 is 13 residues long.

The chain uses TRBV5-1 and TRBJ2-3; 7 nucleotides align to TRBD2. CDR3 length: 16 amino acids. With 0 bases clipped from V and 2 bases from J, the junction kept 6 bases outside the gene matches. The germline V gene encodes CDR1 SGHRS and CDR2 YFSETQ. The CDR3 DNA is TGCGCCAGCAGCTTGGGTCCGGGGGGACCCACAGATACGCAGTATTTT. This gives the protein CASSLGPGGPTDTQYF.

J is TRBJ2-3 and V is TRBV9; 15 bases line up with TRBD2. Germline V gene sequence: CDR1 SGDLS, CDR2 YYNGEE. V shed 3 bases, J shed 3 bases, and the junction held 11 bases outside the gene matches. The CDR3 is made up of 19 amino acids. The CDR3 DNA sequence: TGTGCCAGCAGCGCGCGACAGACGGGGACTAGCGGGGGGACAGATACGCAGTATTTT. Its protein is CASSARQTGTSGGTDTQYF.

V and J are TRBV19 and TRBJ2-3, with 7 bases that match TRBD1. The CDR3 length is 14 residues. With 4 bases clipped from V and 15 bases from J, the junction kept 16 bases outside the gene matches. The germline gives CDR1 LNHDA, CDR2 SQIVND (reference sequence). CDR3 in amino acids: CASSTLGRRDRGYF. CDR3 DNA: TGTGCCAGTAGTACTCTCGGACGCCGGGACAGAGGCTATTTT.

The gene calls are TRBV19 and TRBJ2-1; TRBD2 is a possible D gene (6 bases). Trimming shortened V by 3 bases and J by 10 bases, and 10 bases separated the two germline ends. Germline values: CDR1 LNHDA, CDR2 SQIVND (reference sequence). CDR3 length: 12 residues. CDR3 nucleotide sequence: TGTGCCAGTAGTATGGCGGGGCGGGAGCAGTTCTTC. Its translation is CASSMAGREQFF.

The J gene is TRBJ2-7, the V gene TRBV6-6, with 11 bases identical to TRBD1. This CDR3 contains 16 residues. V lost 4 bases, J lost 6 bases, and 11 bases stayed unmatched. Per the germline V gene, CDR1 is MNHNY and CDR2 is SVGAGI (reference sequence). Here the CDR3 reads CASSFSPGTGGGEQYF. CDR3 in DNA: TGTGCCAGCAGTTTTTCCCCCGGGACAGGGGGAGGCGAGCAGTACTTC.

The V and J genes are TRBV29-1 and TRBJ2-7, with 9 bases identical to TRBD2. The CDR3 length is 13 residues. CDR1 is SQVTM and CDR2 is ANQGSEA in the germline V gene. V gave up 4 bases and J gave up 5 bases; unmatched junction bases: 6. The CDR3 loop reads CSVVSGGTNEQYF. DNA for the CDR3: TGCAGCGTTGTTAGCGGGGGAACGAACGAGCAGTACTTC.

The chain uses TRBV27 and TRBJ1-2; TRBD1 aligns across 9 bases. There are 14 residues in the CDR3. The V gene's germline CDR1 is MNHEY and CDR2 SMNVEV (reference sequence). J was trimmed by 2 bases and V by 3 bases; bases with no gene match: 1. The CDR3 DNA sequence: TGTGCCAGCAGTTTTACAGGGGGCAACTATGGCTACACCTTC. Encoded protein: CASSFTGGNYGYTF.

The rearrangement joins TRBV7-9 to TRBJ2-7; TRBD2 matches 10 bases. V was pared by 5 bases and J by 2 bases, with 3 bases of the junction left unmatched. Germline V CDR1 and CDR2: SEHNR, FQNEAQ (reference sequence). The CDR3 totals 14 residues. The CDR3 protein is CASSNSGGTYEQYF. In nucleotides, the CDR3 is TGTGCCAGCAGCAATAGCGGGGGGACCTACGAGCAGTACTTC. The whole variable domain, filled in from reference TRBV7-9 and TRBJ2-7, reads DTGVSQNPRHKITKRGQNVTFRCDPISEHNRLYWYRQTLGQGPEFLTYFQNEAQLEKSRLLSDRFSAERPKGSFSTLEIQRTEQGDSAMYLCASSNSGGTYEQYFGPGTRLTVT.

The chain combines TRBV4-2 with TRBJ1-1, with TRBD1 matching 10 bases. CDR1 and CDR2 from the germline V gene are LGHNA and YNFKEQ. The CDR3 spans 15 residues. V trimming: 2 bases; J trimming: 11 bases; junction bases outside the gene matches: 11. The CDR3, as DNA: TGTGCCAGCAGCCAAAAAGGTGTTGGGACAGGGGCCGCTTTCTTT. Translating it yields CASSQKGVGTGAAFF.

This clone came up a few times. This CDR3 reads CSVEGGGELNYGYTF. CDR3 nucleotide sequence: TGCAGCGTTGAAGGGGGAGGAGAACTTAACTATGGCTACACCTTC. This sequence joins TRBV29-1 and TRBJ1-2; no definite D call. The length of the CDR3 is 15 residues. The germline V and J ends were trimmed by 1 base and 1 base, with 13 bases remaining between them. Germline V CDR1 and CDR2: SQVTM, ANQGSEA.

The chain combines TRBV7-2 with TRBJ2-2; 12 nucleotides agree with TRBD2. The CDR3 is 17 amino acids. J gave up 4 bases and V 5 bases, and 8 bases lay outside the gene matches. CDR1 and CDR2 from the germline V gene are SGHTA and FQGNSA. The CDR3 sequence is CASSKRLAGDRTGELFF. The CDR3 nucleotides read TGTGCCAGCAGCAAAAGACTAGCGGGGGACCGCACCGGGGAGCTGTTTTTT.